This T cell receptor (beta chain) was sequenced for a study of regulatory T cells in long-lasting Graves disease. This CDR3 contains 16 residues. Germline V lookup: CDR1 MDHEN, CDR2 SYDVKM. V lost 3 bases to trimming and J lost 1 base, with 12 bases between them. Time point in this sample: newly diagnosed GD, antithyroid drugs for less than 3 months. From PBMCs, RNA was extracted and then used to make the TCR library. The authors drew around 9 milliliters of peripheral blood into EDTA tubes. Arm-PCR of CDR3 regions with iRepertoire HTBI primers generated TCR beta libraries. Original analysis: Spanning all samples, the identified segments comprised around 64 TRBV and about 13 TRBJ. MiXCR was run by TCRdb on the multiplex PCR reads, yielding one entry per CDR3 protein. TCRdb's processing, not the authors', yielded these V and J calls. The table includes about 450,000 distinct CDR3 sequences, 14% detected once.

This sample also appeared in a second study, on T cells in Graves' hyperthyroidism and ophthalmopathy. According to that study: When the TCR CDR3 underwent first-round RT-PCR, the HTBI primer set was used.

This specimen consisted of peripheral blood mononuclear cells (PBMCs), obtained at new diagnosis, from a patient treated with antithyroid drugs. The chain is built from TRBV28 and TRBJ1-4; no definite D call. This TCR derives from a woman between 45 and 65 years old with Graves disease. CDR3 region: CASSLQSRETNEKLFF. The CDR3 bases are TGTGCCAGCAGTTTGCAGTCTCGCGAAACTAATGAAAAACTGTTTTTT.